Detailed here is one T cell receptor (beta chain). The target antigen is unknown. This entry is derived from a study of identical twins. Study-wide points: Recombination models fit unrelated individuals' TCR alpha sharing but underestimated twins'. Weaker excess twin sharing was seen among beta out-of-frame sequences. High-abundance cord blood beta clonotypes had fewer insertions; memory repertoires showed none.

One entry per CDR3 protein, called by TCRdb with MiXCR from the 5' RACE reads. Found here are around 670,000 distinct CDR3 sequences, 5.5% to 6.5% of them singletons; the top ten hold around 2%. The CDR3 is 15 amino acids. The germline V gene has CDR1 MDHEN and CDR2 SYDVKM. V was clipped by 5 bases and J by 7 bases; unmatched bases: 12. This TCR came from a young man in good health. The V call is TRBV28, the J call TRBJ2-7; TRBD1 agrees at 9 bases. Sequencing was performed on naive T cells sorted from blood. In nucleotides, the CDR3 is TGTGCCAGCAGTCCGAGGACAGGGGCGTACCATGAGCAGTACTTC. Translation: CASSPRTGAYHEQYF.